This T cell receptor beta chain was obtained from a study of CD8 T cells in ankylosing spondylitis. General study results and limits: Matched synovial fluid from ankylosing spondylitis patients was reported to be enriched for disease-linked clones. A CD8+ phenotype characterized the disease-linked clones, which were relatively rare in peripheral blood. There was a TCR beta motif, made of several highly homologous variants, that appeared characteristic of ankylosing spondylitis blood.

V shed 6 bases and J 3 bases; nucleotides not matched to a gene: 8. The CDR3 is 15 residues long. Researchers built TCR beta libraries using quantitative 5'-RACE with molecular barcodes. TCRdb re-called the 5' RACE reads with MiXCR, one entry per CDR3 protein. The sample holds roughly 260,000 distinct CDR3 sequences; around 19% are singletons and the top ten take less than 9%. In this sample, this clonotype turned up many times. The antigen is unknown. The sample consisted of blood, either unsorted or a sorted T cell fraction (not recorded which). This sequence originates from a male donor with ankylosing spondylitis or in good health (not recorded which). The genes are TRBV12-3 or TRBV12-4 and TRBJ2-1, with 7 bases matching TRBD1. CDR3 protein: CASSLTGSNYNEQFF. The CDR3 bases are TGTGCCAGCAGCCTGACAGGGTCAAACTACAATGAGCAGTTCTTC.